Listed below are T cell receptor beta chains from one sample, sequenced in a study of metastatic and nonmetastatic thyroid tumors. Using MiXCR, TCRdb re-called clones from the PCR reads. The table lists under 20,000 clones, roughly 26% of them singletons. Sequenced input: tumor tissue. The origin of the receptors is a female donor with papillary thyroid cancer or a benign thyroid nodule (not recorded which). Some clones in this sample may be carry-over from other donors' samples. CDR3s include the opening cysteine and the closing phenylalanine or tryptophan. The D gene is left open where the match is weak. Only part of the rows carry a size: once, few, many, or a class if the clone is expanded.

CASSMTVSANYGYTF,TGTGCCAGCAGTATGACAGTCTCAGCTAACTATGGCTACACCTTC,TRBV6-1,.,TRBJ1-2,few
CASSWAGGNGELFF,TGCGCCAGCAGCTGGGCAGGGGGAAACGGGGAGCTGTTTTTT,TRBV5-1,TRBD1,TRBJ2-2,.
CAISDPRQGIEDTIYF,TGTGCCATCAGTGACCCGAGACAGGGGATAGAAGACACCATATATTTT,TRBV10-3,TRBD1,TRBJ1-3,.
CASSLSLNRLRTDTQYF,TGTGCCAGCAGCTTAAGTTTAAATCGACTGCGCACAGATACGCAGTATTTT,TRBV7-3,.,TRBJ2-3,few
CASSPGQGVGYGYTF,TGTGCCAGCAGCCCGGGACAGGGAGTGGGCTATGGCTACACCTTC,TRBV12-3/TRBV12-4,TRBD1,TRBJ1-2,.
CASSHRQANYGYTF,TGCGCCAGCAGCCATCGACAGGCTAACTATGGCTACACCTTC,TRBV4-3,.,TRBJ1-2,many
CASSEDYNSPLHF,TGTGCCAGCAGTGAAGATTATAATTCACCCCTCCACTTT,TRBV2,.,TRBJ1-6,.
CASSEPTATYEQYF,TGTGCCAGCAGTGAGCCAACAGCTACCTACGAGCAGTACTTC,TRBV6-1,.,TRBJ2-7,.
CASSAERAYYNEQFF,TGTGCCAGCAGTGCGGAGCGGGCTTACTACAATGAGCAGTTCTTC,TRBV6-4,.,TRBJ2-1,.
CASVRQAGGEQYF,TGTGCCAGCGTCAGGCAGGCCGGGGGCGAGCAGTACTTC,TRBV6-1,.,TRBJ2-7,.
CASSESRGLAGVGEQFF,TGTGCCAGCAGTGAAAGCCGGGGACTAGCGGGAGTGGGTGAGCAGTTCTTC,TRBV6-1,TRBD2,TRBJ2-1,.
CASSLSPRSELFF,TGTGCCAGCTCACTTAGCCCACGTAGTGAGCTGTTTTTT,TRBV18,.,TRBJ2-2,.
CASSVSGDASYEQYF,TGTGCCAGCAGCGTCAGCGGGGACGCCTCCTACGAGCAGTACTTC,TRBV9,TRBD2,TRBJ2-7,many
CASSEDEGSYNEQFF,TGTGCCAGCAGTGAAGACGAAGGCTCCTACAATGAGCAGTTCTTC,TRBV6-1,.,TRBJ2-1,few
CASSPIAYGAQETQYF,TGTGCCAGCAGCCCGATAGCTTACGGGGCCCAAGAGACCCAGTACTTC,TRBV7-2,.,TRBJ2-5,many
CASRTSGSLNEQFF,TGTGCCAGCAGAACTAGCGGGAGCCTAAATGAGCAGTTCTTC,TRBV11-3,TRBD2,TRBJ2-1,.
CATSRELGQGGTQYF,TGTGCCACCAGCAGAGAATTGGGGCAGGGGGGGACCCAGTACTTC,TRBV15,.,TRBJ2-5,.
CSARTASNQPQHF,TGCAGTGCACGGACAGCTAGCAATCAGCCCCAGCATTTT,TRBV20-1,.,TRBJ1-5,.
CASRVGTSGRNSYEQYF,TGTGCCAGCAGGGTTGGGACTAGCGGGAGAAATAGCTACGAGCAGTACTTC,TRBV2,TRBD2,TRBJ2-7,many
CASSLARRARDWADTQYF,TGTGCCAGCAGCTTAGCCCGTCGCGCGAGAGACTGGGCAGATACGCAGTATTTT,TRBV7-2,.,TRBJ2-3,many
CASSPGLAYEQYF,TGTGCCAGCAGTCCAGGACTAGCCTACGAGCAGTACTTC,TRBV27,TRBD2,TRBJ2-7,.
CAISGTGLALAGELFF,TGTGCCATCAGTGGGACGGGACTAGCCTTAGCCGGGGAGCTGTTTTTT,TRBV10-3,TRBD2,TRBJ2-2,.